This entry lists 10 T cell receptor beta chains sequenced from one sample in a study of long-term antiretroviral therapy in people with HIV. The immunoSEQ assay was v3.0, run at survey level. Some clones are missing from TCRdb's copy, which holds only in-frame ones; the method was immunoSEQ multiplex PCR. The sample has under 35,000 clones; approximately 96% are singletons. The sequences come from unsorted PBMCs, collected 6.5 to 6.6 years after starting antiretroviral therapy. These receptors were taken from a man aged 25-45 years with HIV.

The chain carries TRBV2 and TRBJ2-1, with D possibly being TRBD2 (6 bases). The V and J ends lost 10 bases and 4 bases respectively, with 11 bases between them. The CDR3 loop spans 12 amino acids. Germline V gene data show CDR1 as SNHLY and CDR2 as FYNNEI. The chain's CDR3 is CATPGDYNEQFF. The DNA for the CDR3 is TGTGCCACCCCGGGGGATTACAATGAGCAGTTCTTC.

This clone was seen only once. This chain uses TRBV7-9 with TRBJ1-4; D perhaps matches TRBD1 (6 bases). The CDR3 loop spans 15 amino acids. The germline CDR1 and CDR2 sequences are SEHNR and FQNEAQ (reference sequence). Deletions cut 5 bases from V and 6 bases from J, with 16 bases between. The CDR3 protein is CASSRPRGGDEKLFF. CDR3 DNA sequence: TGTGCCAGCAGCCGCCCCAGGGGTGGGGATGAAAAACTGTTTTTT.

This chain uses TRBV6-5 with TRBJ2-7; 8 positions match TRBD1. This CDR3 contains 13 residues. In germline, CDR1 is MNHEY, CDR2 SVGAGI. With 8 bases clipped from V and 7 bases from J, the junction kept 10 bases outside the gene matches. Here the CDR3 reads CASGQGGRGEQYF. The CDR3, as DNA: TGTGCCAGCGGACAGGGAGGACGTGGTGAGCAGTACTTC.

Comments on this clone: One end of the junction varies from germline; a read error may be responsible. CDR3 bases: TGTGCTAGCAGCCAATTGGGACCGATGGATATCCAAGAGACCCAGTACTTC. Amino acid sequence: CASSQLGPMDIQETQYF. This chain links TRBV7-7 with TRBJ2-5; the D call may be TRBD1 or TRBD2 (5 bases each). This CDR3 has 17 amino acids. CDR1 and CDR2 (germline): SSHAT, FNYEAQ (reference sequence).

The rearrangement uses TRBV4-3 and TRBJ2-2; D call uncertain. V lost 4 bases and J 1 base, leaving 7 bases between the germline ends. The CDR3 spans 14 residues. Germline CDR1 and CDR2: LGHNA and YSLEER. The CDR3 sequence is CASSPTVNTGELFF. In DNA form, the CDR3 reads TGCGCCAGCAGCCCCACGGTGAACACCGGGGAGCTGTTTTTT.

The rearrangement joins TRBV9 to TRBJ1-2; no definite D call. The CDR3 sequence is 12 residues long. V lost 6 bases, J lost 5 bases, and 11 bases lay in between. Germline-derived CDR1 and CDR2 are SGDLS and YYNGEE. The CDR3 reads CASTPAGYGYTF. The DNA for the CDR3 is TGTGCCAGCACCCCTGCGGGGTATGGCTACACCTTC.

J is TRBJ1-5 and V is TRBV19; 8 bases agree with TRBD1. Germline V gene lookup returns CDR1 LNHDA and CDR2 SQIVND (reference sequence). V shed 3 bases, J shed 4 bases, and the junction held 8 bases outside the gene matches. The CDR3 runs 16 residues. Written as DNA, the CDR3 is TGTGCCAGTAGTATTGTGACAGGGGAGGGAAATCAGCCCCAGCATTTT. It yields the protein CASSIVTGEGNQPQHF.

V usage is TRBV6-5 and J usage is TRBJ1-4; no definite D call. V was cut by 8 bases and J by 0 bases, with 7 bases left in between. The CDR3 contains 13 residues. Germline V gene sequence: CDR1 MNHEY, CDR2 SVGAGI. CDR3 nucleotide sequence: TGTGCCAGCCGGGCCGCAACTAATGAAAAACTGTTTTTT. Its protein is CASRAATNEKLFF.

This clone was detected only once. V is TRBV2 and J is TRBJ2-3, with D possibly being TRBD1 or TRBD2 (6 bases each). The germline V and J ends were trimmed by 6 bases and 0 bases, with 13 bases remaining between them. This CDR3 is built from 15 residues. The V gene's germline CDR1 is SNHLY and CDR2 FYNNEI. CDR3 loop: CASSAGHISTDTQYF. CDR3 in DNA: TGTGCCAGCAGCGCGGGACACATTAGCACAGATACGCAGTATTTT.

The chain is built from TRBV7-2 and TRBJ1-1, with D uncertain. The germline V gene encodes CDR1 SGHTA and CDR2 FQGNSA. CDR3 length: 13 residues. V shed 5 bases and J shed 1 base, with 8 bases lying between them. CDR3: CASSIRANTEAFF. Here the CDR3 DNA reads TGTGCCAGCAGCATCCGGGCGAACACTGAAGCTTTCTTT.